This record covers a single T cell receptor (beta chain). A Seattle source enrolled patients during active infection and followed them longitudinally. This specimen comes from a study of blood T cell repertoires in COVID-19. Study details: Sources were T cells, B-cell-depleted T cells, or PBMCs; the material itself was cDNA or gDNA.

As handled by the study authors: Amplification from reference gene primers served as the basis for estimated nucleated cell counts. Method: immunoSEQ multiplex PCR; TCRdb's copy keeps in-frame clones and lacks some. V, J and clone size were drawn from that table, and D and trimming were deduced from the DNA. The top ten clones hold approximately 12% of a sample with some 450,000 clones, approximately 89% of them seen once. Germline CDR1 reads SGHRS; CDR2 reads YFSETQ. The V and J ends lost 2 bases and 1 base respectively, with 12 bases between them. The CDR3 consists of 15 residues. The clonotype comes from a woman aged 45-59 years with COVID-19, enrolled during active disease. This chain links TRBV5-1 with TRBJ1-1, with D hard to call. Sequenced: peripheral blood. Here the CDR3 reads CASSFVGGRNTEAFF. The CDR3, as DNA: TGCGCCAGCAGCTTTGTGGGAGGGAGGAACACTGAAGCTTTCTTT.